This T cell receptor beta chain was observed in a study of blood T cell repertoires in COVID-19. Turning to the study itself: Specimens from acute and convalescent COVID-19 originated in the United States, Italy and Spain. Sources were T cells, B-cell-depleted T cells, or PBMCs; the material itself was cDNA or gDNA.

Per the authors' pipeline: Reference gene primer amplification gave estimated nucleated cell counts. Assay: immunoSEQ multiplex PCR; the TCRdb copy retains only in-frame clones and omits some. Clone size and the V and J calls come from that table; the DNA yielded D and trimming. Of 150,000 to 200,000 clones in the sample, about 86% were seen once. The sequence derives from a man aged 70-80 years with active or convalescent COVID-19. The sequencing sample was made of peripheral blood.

As DNA, the CDR3 is TGTGCCAGCAGCTTACTAGCGGTCCAAGAGACCCAGTACTTC. This encodes CASSLLAVQETQYF. The rearrangement links TRBV7-2 to TRBJ2-5; 7 positions match TRBD2. This CDR3 region has 14 residues. The V gene end was trimmed by 2 bases and the J gene end by 1 base; junction bases not matched to a gene: 1. In germline, CDR1 is SGHTA, CDR2 FQGNSA.